The 26 T cell receptor beta chains below come from one sample, sequenced in a study of regulatory T cells in long-lasting Graves disease. Time point defined: newly diagnosed GD, antithyroid drugs for less than 3 months. With RNA extracted from PBMCs as input, the TCR library was made. Investigators prepared the TCR beta libraries by applying iRepertoire HTBI primers and Arm-PCR of CDR3 regions. TCRdb called the multiplex PCR reads again in MiXCR, with one record for every CDR3 protein. This table has over 450,000 distinct CDR3 sequences, approximately 12% appearing once. In addition, the sample was reused for a study of T cells in Graves' hyperthyroidism and ophthalmopathy.

The source material was peripheral blood mononuclear cells (PBMCs), sampled at new diagnosis, from a patient treated with antithyroid drugs. These receptors were taken from a woman aged 25 to 39 with Graves disease.

This clonotype has more than one count but fewer than ten. The chain couples TRBV28 to TRBJ1-5; tentatively, D is TRBD1 (6 bases). The CDR3 consists of 13 residues. V was clipped by 10 bases and J by 3 bases, with 13 bases between them. Germline lookup yields CDR1 MDHEN and CDR2 SYDVKM. DNA of the CDR3: TGTGCCATGGGGGCGTCCCACAATCAGCCCCAGCATTTT. Translating gives CAMGASHNQPQHF. Complete variable domain (other parts from reference TRBV28 and TRBJ1-5): DVKVTQSSRYLVKRTGEKVFLECVQDMDHENMFWYRQDPGLGLRLIYFSYDVKMKEKGDIPEGYSVSREKKERFSLILESASTNQTSMYLCAMGASHNQPQHFGDGTRLSIL.

This clonotype was recorded a few times. The chain recombines TRBV19 with TRBJ2-4, with a possible D match to TRBD1 (6 bases). CDR3 length: 16 amino acids. CDR1 is LNHDA and CDR2 is SQIVND in the germline V gene (reference sequence). Trimming took off 2 bases at V and 0 bases at J, with 11 bases between the two ends. The CDR3 reads CASSIRQGLAKNIQYF. For the CDR3, the DNA is TGTGCCAGTAGTATAAGGCAGGGGCTAGCCAAAAACATTCAGTACTTC.

At least ten counts were recorded for this clonotype. CDR3 region: CSVAPVPGGVDNEQFF. The CDR3 nucleotides read TGCAGCGTTGCCCCTGTTCCGGGGGGCGTAGACAATGAGCAGTTCTTC. The chain is built from TRBV29-1 and TRBJ2-1, with D possibly TRBD2 on 7 matching bases. The CDR3 spans 16 residues. Trimming shortened V by 4 bases and J by 5 bases, and 21 bases separated the two germline ends. Germline V gene lookup returns CDR1 SQVTM and CDR2 ANQGSEA.

The chain links TRBV20-1 to TRBJ1-1; D is perhaps TRBD1 (5 bases). Looked up from germline, CDR1 is DFQATT and CDR2 is SNEGSKA (reference sequence). The CDR3 extends over 12 amino acids. Trimming took off 5 bases at V and 4 bases at J, with 11 bases between the two ends. CDR3 in DNA: TGCAGTGCTCCCGGGGGTGGCACTGAAGCTTTCTTT. This codes for CSAPGGGTEAFF.

This clonotype appeared many times. This chain joins TRBV6-5 and TRBJ2-7, with D perhaps matching TRBD2 (5 bases). The CDR3 consists of 14 residues. V was shortened by 0 bases and J by 2 bases, with 8 bases between the two germline ends. The germline V gene has CDR1 MNHEY and CDR2 SVGAGI. Here the CDR3 reads CASSYSGITYEQYF. DNA of the CDR3: TGTGCCAGCAGTTACTCCGGGATCACCTACGAGCAGTACTTC.

This clonotype appeared many times. This chain connects TRBV15 to TRBJ2-2; D might be TRBD2 (6 bases). Germline CDR1 and CDR2: LNHNV and YYDKDF (reference sequence). The length of the CDR3 is 17 residues. Trimming shortened V by 2 bases and J by 4 bases, and 17 bases separated the two germline ends. The CDR3 DNA follows: TGTGCCACCAGCAGACCCGACGGAGGGGCGAGCACCGGGGAGCTGTTTTTT. Residues: CATSRPDGGASTGELFF.

This clonotype was observed many times. The rearrangement joins TRBV27 to TRBJ1-1, with 7 bases that match TRBD1. This CDR3 is 17 amino acids long. Trimming took 6 bases from V and 1 from J; bases not matched to a gene: 14. Per germline, CDR1 MNHEY and CDR2 SMNVEV (reference sequence). The CDR3 protein is CASRKIAGGIPNTEAFF. The CDR3 DNA reads TGTGCCAGCAGGAAAATAGCAGGGGGGATACCGAACACTGAAGCTTTCTTT.

The chain combines TRBV6-1 with TRBJ1-4; D may be TRBD1 (6 bases). CDR3 length equals 16 residues. Trimming stripped 5 bases from V and 5 bases from J, with 18 bases between. Per germline, CDR1 MNHNS and CDR2 SASEGT. CDR3 protein: CASSPHADRANEKLFF. The CDR3 nucleotides are TGTGCCAGCAGTCCTCACGCGGACAGAGCGAATGAAAAACTGTTTTTT.

The genes are TRBV20-1 and TRBJ2-2, with D perhaps matching TRBD1 (6 bases). V shed 3 bases and J shed 0 bases, with 8 bases lying between them. CDR3 length equals 14 residues. Germline CDR1 and CDR2: DFQATT and SNEGSKA (reference sequence). The CDR3 loop is CSASQGSNTGELFF. In nucleotides, the CDR3 is TGCAGTGCTAGTCAGGGGTCGAACACCGGGGAGCTGTTTTTT.

The table lists this clonotype with many counts. CDR3 sequence (DNA): TGTGCCAGCAGCTTGAGGGGACAGGGAAAATCACCCCTCCACTTT. The encoded protein is CASSLRGQGKSPLHF. The rearrangement joins TRBV5-8 to TRBJ1-6; 9 bases map to TRBD1. The CDR3 has 15 amino acids. Germline V gene lookup returns CDR1 SGHTS and CDR2 YDEGEE. J gave up 10 bases and V 1 base, and 6 bases lay outside the gene matches.

This clonotype was counted only a few times. DNA for the CDR3: TGTGCCACCAGCGTATATAGGAGCACTGAAGCTTTCTTT. This translates into CATSVYRSTEAFF. The chain links TRBV15 to TRBJ1-1, with no clear D. This CDR3 spans 13 amino acids. From germline, CDR1 is LNHNV and CDR2 YYDKDF (reference sequence). Trimming removed 5 bases at V and 4 bases at J, with 11 bases between.

This clonotype was counted at least ten times. The rearrangement joins TRBV12-3 or TRBV12-4 to TRBJ1-1, with D unresolved. This CDR3 comprises 15 residues. Deletions cut 7 bases from V and 1 base from J, with 16 bases between. The CDR3 nucleotides read TGTGCCAGCAAGTGGGTTTTGAAGCCGAACACTGAAGCTTTCTTT. Residues: CASKWVLKPNTEAFF.

This clonotype has a count of ten or more. A junction boundary mismatches the germline segment, possibly from a read error. The genes are TRBV6-2 or TRBV6-3 and TRBJ2-1, with D perhaps TRBD2 (6 bases). Germline V gene lookup returns CDR1 MNHEY and CDR2 SVGEGT. The CDR3 is 20 amino acids. The DNA for the CDR3 is TGTACCAGCAGTTACTCGATCAGCAGCCCCCGGGACTTTTCCTACAATGAGCAGTTCTTC. Protein sequence: CTSSYSISSPRDFSYNEQFF.

This clonotype has at least ten counts. The chain uses TRBV28 and TRBJ2-1, with a tentative D call TRBD1 (6 bases). The V end lost 7 bases, the J end lost 9 bases, and 13 bases lay between the germline ends. Germline assignment: CDR1 MDHEN and CDR2 SYDVKM. The CDR3 totals 12 residues. CDR3 loop: CASTSQGFEQFF. CDR3 sequence (DNA): TGTGCCAGCACCTCCCAGGGGTTTGAGCAGTTCTTC. The complete variable domain, with remaining parts taken from reference TRBV28 and TRBJ2-1, reads DVKVTQSSRYLVKRTGEKVFLECVQDMDHENMFWYRQDPGLGLRLIYFSYDVKMKEKGDIPEGYSVSREKKERFSLILESASTNQTSMYLCASTSQGFEQFFGPGTRLTVL.

This rearrangement joins TRBV6-2 or TRBV6-3 to TRBJ1-5, with TRBD1 identical over 7 bases. Germline V lookup: CDR1 MNHEY, CDR2 SVGEGT. This CDR3 region has 15 residues. V dropped 7 bases and J dropped 2; count of bases not matched to a gene: 8. DNA for the CDR3: TGTGCCAGCAATCACAGGGGAGGCGGCAATCAGCCCCAGCATTTT. Protein sequence: CASNHRGGGNQPQHF.

This clonotype came up a few times. CDR3 region: CASSAHSGTEAFF. CDR3 coding DNA: TGTGCCAGTAGCGCCCACTCGGGGACTGAAGCTTTCTTT. The V and J genes are TRBV19 and TRBJ1-1; D is uncertain. This CDR3 comprises 13 residues. Germline assignment: CDR1 LNHDA and CDR2 SQIVND (reference sequence). The germline V and J ends were trimmed by 6 bases and 5 bases, with 13 bases remaining between them.

In its sample, this clonotype was seen many times. The chain has TRBV15 and TRBJ1-4; D gene ambiguous. Germline values: CDR1 LNHNV, CDR2 YYDKDF (reference sequence). The V end was cut by 4 bases, the J end by 5 bases, with 11 bases between. The CDR3 loop spans 14 amino acids. CDR3 coding DNA: TGTGCCACCAGCACGGGTCACAGAAATGAAAAACTGTTTTTT. It yields the protein CATSTGHRNEKLFF.

Ten or more counts support this clonotype. The chain carries TRBV7-2 and TRBJ2-7; a possible D gene is TRBD1 (5 bases). Germline loops: CDR1 SGHTA, CDR2 FQGNSA. This CDR3 contains 15 residues. The V end was cut by 1 base, the J end by 2 bases, with 12 bases between. CDR3 amino acids: CASSLGPGFTYEQYF. CDR3 sequence (DNA): TGTGCCAGCAGCTTAGGGCCAGGGTTTACCTACGAGCAGTACTTC.

In this sample, this clonotype turned up many times. This chain connects TRBV28 to TRBJ2-5; 9 bases map to TRBD1. The CDR3 has 16 amino acids. V shed 4 bases and J 1 base; nucleotides not matched to a gene: 7. Germline CDR1 reads MDHEN; CDR2 reads SYDVKM. For the CDR3, the DNA is TGTGCCAGCAGTTACCAAACAGGGGGCAGCCAAGAGACCCAGTACTTC. Translated: CASSYQTGGSQETQYF.

This clonotype was counted at least ten times. The gene calls are TRBV12-3 or TRBV12-4 and TRBJ1-5; maybe TRBD1 (6 bases). This CDR3 spans 15 amino acids. Trimming removed 2 bases at V and 4 bases at J, with 12 bases between. The CDR3 here is CASSLSWGANQPQHF. The DNA for the CDR3 is TGTGCCAGCAGTTTATCTTGGGGGGCGAATCAGCCCCAGCATTTT.

In the case of this clonotype: With a far larger clone one base away, a read error is the likely cause. The gene calls are TRBV12-3 or TRBV12-4 and TRBJ2-3; D is unclear. The DNA end favors TRBJ2-1, so the J call may be wrong. CDR3 length: 17 residues. The CDR3 nucleotides are TGTGCCAGCAGTTTTCAACTGCCAGACGGTAGGCGAAATGGGCAGTTCTTC. Encoded protein: CASSFQLPDGRRNGQFF.

As to this clonotype: Being one base from a much bigger clone, this may be a read error. This chain connects TRBV20-1 to TRBJ1-1; no firm D call. CDR1 and CDR2 (germline): DFQATT, SNEGSKA (reference sequence). This CDR3 is 11 amino acids long. The CDR3 nucleotides read TGCAGTGCTAGACGCCTGGTTGAAGCTTGCTTT. Encoded protein: CSARRLVEACF.

J is TRBJ2-7 and V is TRBV7-6; 8 nucleotides align to TRBD2. Germline V gene data show CDR1 as SGHVS and CDR2 as FNYEAQ. J lost 2 bases, V lost 5 bases, and 8 bases had no gene match. The CDR3 has 15 residues. The CDR3 protein is CASSPTGGTTYEQYF. The CDR3 DNA sequence: TGTGCCAGCAGCCCGACGGGGGGGACAACCTACGAGCAGTACTTC.

At least ten counts were recorded for this clonotype. The rearrangement joins TRBV2 to TRBJ1-4; D is undetermined. The V gene lost 4 bases and the J gene lost 0 bases, with 6 bases spanning the gap. The CDR3 is made up of 14 amino acids. Looked up from germline, CDR1 is SNHLY and CDR2 is FYNNEI. The DNA of the CDR3 is TGTGCCAGCAGTGGAGGTGCAACTAATGAAAAACTGTTTTTT. Translating it yields CASSGGATNEKLFF.

This clonotype was observed a single time. A much larger clone lies a single base off, so this may be a read error. The CDR3 does not close with the conserved phenylalanine or tryptophan, likely indicating a read error. This sequence joins TRBV5-5 and TRBJ1-2; D not certain. V lost 0 bases, J lost 7 bases, and 7 bases lay in between. CDR1 is SGHKS and CDR2 is YYEKEE in the germline V gene (reference sequence). The CDR3 contains 12 residues. This chain's CDR3 is CASSLGLLGYTL. CDR3 nucleotide sequence: TGTGCCAGCAGCTTGGGCCTTCTTGGCTACACCCTC.

This clonotype was detected many times. The rearrangement joins TRBV28 to TRBJ1-4; D gene uncertain. CDR1 and CDR2 (germline): MDHEN, SYDVKM. V was shortened by 2 bases and J by 8 bases, with 12 bases between the two germline ends. The CDR3 sequence is 14 residues long. CDR3: CASSLSVNGEKLFF. Written as DNA, the CDR3 is TGTGCCAGCAGTTTAAGTGTCAATGGAGAAAAACTGTTTTTT.